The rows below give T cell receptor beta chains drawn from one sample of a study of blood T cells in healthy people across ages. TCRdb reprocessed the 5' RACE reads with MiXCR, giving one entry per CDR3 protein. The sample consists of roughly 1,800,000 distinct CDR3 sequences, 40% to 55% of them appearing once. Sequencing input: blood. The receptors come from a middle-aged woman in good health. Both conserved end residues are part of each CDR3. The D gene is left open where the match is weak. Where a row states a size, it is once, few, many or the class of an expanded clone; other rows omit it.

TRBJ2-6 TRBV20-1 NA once CSAPGDGSSGANVLTF TGCAGTGCTCCAGGGGACGGGAGCTCTGGGGCCAACGTCCTGACTTTC
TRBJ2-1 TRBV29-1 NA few CSVLWQWTNEQFF NA
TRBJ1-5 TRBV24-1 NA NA CATSDAGPSTQPQHF TGTGCCACCAGTGATGCGGGCCCCAGCACTCAGCCCCAGCATTTT
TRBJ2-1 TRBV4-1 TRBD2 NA CASSQVGSGGSYNEQFF TGCGCCAGCAGCCAAGTGGGCAGCGGGGGCAGCTACAATGAGCAGTTCTTC
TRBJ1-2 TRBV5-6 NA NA CASSLGETGIGYGYTF TGTGCCAGCAGCTTGGGCGAGACCGGGATAGGCTATGGCTACACCTTC
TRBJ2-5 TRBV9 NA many CASSANQETQYF TGCGCCAGCAGCGCAAATCAAGAGACCCAGTACTTC
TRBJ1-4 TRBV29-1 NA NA CSAALGRSSTGRTTNEKLFF TGCAGCGCTGCCCTTGGGAGGTCCTCGACAGGTCGAACAACTAATGAAAAACTGTTTTTT
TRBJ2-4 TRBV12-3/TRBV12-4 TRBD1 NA CASSLTGVTKNIQYF TGTGCCAGCAGTCTGACAGGGGTGACCAAAAACATTCAGTACTTC
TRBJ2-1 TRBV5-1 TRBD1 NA CASSFYLDRGKGNEQFF TGCGCCAGCAGCTTTTACCTGGACAGGGGAAAGGGCAATGAGCAGTTCTTC
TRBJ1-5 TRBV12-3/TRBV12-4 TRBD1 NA CASSPRDRNQPQHF TGTGCCAGCAGTCCCCGGGACAGAAATCAGCCCCAGCATTTT
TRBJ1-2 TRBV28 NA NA CASRYSGQFYGGYTF TGTGCCAGCAGATACTCGGGGCAGTTCTATGGTGGCTACACCTTC
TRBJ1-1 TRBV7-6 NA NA CASSPSGRINTEAFF TGTGCCAGCAGCCCATCGGGACGGATAAACACTGAAGCTTTCTTT
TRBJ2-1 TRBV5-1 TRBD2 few CASSLQRGDYNEQFF TGCGCCAGCAGCTTACAGCGGGGGGACTACAATGAGCAGTTCTTC
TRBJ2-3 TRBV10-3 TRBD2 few CAIKGTSVPDTQYF TGTGCCATCAAGGGGACTAGCGTCCCAGATACGCAGTATTTT
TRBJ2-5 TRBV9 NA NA CASRVMAGQETQYF TGTGCCAGCCGCGTAATGGCAGGACAAGAGACCCAGTACTTC
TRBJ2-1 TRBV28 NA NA CASSDTLSSYNEQFF TGTGCCAGCAGTGATACTCTTAGCTCCTACAATGAGCAGTTCTTC
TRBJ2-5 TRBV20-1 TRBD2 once CSAPPSGAWETQYF TGCAGTGCACCCCCTAGCGGGGCCTGGGAGACCCAGTACTTC
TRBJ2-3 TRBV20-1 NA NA CSARTGLSTDTQYF TGCAGTGCTAGGACGGGACTCAGCACAGATACGCAGTATTTT
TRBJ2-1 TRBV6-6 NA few CASSFTPDGRSEQFF TGTGCCAGCAGTTTTACGCCCGACGGGCGGAGTGAGCAGTTCTTC
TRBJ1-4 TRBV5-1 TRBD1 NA CASSTGQASSELFF TGCGCCAGCAGCACCGGACAGGCTTCATCGGAACTGTTTTTT